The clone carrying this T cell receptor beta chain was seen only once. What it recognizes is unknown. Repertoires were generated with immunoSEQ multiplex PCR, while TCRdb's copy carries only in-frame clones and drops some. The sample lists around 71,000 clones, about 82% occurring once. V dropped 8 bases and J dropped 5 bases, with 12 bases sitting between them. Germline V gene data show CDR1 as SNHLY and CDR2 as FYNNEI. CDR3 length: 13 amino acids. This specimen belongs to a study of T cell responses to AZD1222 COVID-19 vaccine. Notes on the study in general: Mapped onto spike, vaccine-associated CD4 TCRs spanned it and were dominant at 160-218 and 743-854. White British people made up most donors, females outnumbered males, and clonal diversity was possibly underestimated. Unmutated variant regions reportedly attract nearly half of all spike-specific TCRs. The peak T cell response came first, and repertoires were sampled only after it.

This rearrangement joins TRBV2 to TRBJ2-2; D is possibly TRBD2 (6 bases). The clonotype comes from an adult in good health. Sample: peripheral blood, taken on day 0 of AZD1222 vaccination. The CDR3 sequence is CASDLGGTGELFF. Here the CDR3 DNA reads TGTGCCAGCGATTTGGGGGGAACCGGGGAGCTGTTTTTT. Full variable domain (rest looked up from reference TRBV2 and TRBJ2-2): EPEVTQTPSHQVTQMGQEVILRCVPISNHLYFYWYRQILGQKVEFLVSFYNNEISEKSEIFDDQFSVERPDGSNFTLKIRSTKLEDSAMYFCASDLGGTGELFFGEGSRLTVL.